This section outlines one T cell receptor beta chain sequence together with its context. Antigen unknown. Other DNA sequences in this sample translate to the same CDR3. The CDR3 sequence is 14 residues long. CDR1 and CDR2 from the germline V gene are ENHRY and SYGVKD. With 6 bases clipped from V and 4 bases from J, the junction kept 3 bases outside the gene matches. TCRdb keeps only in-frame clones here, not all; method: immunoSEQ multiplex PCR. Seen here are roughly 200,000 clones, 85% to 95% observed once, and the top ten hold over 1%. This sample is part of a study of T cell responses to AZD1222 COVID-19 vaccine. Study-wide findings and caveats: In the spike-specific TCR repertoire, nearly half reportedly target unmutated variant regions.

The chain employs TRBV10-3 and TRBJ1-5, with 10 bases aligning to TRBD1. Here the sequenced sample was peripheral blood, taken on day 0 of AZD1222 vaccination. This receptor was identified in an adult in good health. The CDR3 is CAISGQGGNQPQHF. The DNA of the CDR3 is TGTGCCATCAGCGGACAGGGGGGGAATCAGCCCCAGCATTTT.